These 15 T cell receptor beta chains share one sample of origin, sequenced in a study of T cells expressing NK-cell markers. TCRdb reprocessed the 5' RACE reads; each CDR3 protein has one entry and no DNA is given. Its table records roughly 300,000 distinct CDR3 sequences. The sample taken for sequencing was blood T cells: a sorted CD56 or NKG2C T cell subset, CD4+ or CD8+ T cells, or bulk PBMC T cells (not recorded which). These receptor sequences come from a woman aged 18 to 75 in good health.

The chain combines TRBV5-5 with TRBJ2-1; the TCRdb D gene call, TRBD1, has no DNA to confirm it. The CDR3 runs to 14 residues. The germline CDR1 and CDR2 sequences are SGHKS and YYEKEE (reference sequence). This CDR3 reads CASSLSGGLDEQFF. Variable domain in full (rest from reference TRBV5-5 and TRBJ2-1): DAGVTQSPTHLIKTRGQQVTLRCSPISGHKSVSWYQQVLGQGPQFIFQYYEKEERGRGNFPDRFSARQFPNYSSELNVNALLLGDSALYLCASSLSGGLDEQFFGPGTRLTVL.

This chain connects TRBV5-1 to TRBJ2-3. The germline CDR1 and CDR2 sequences are SGHRS and YFSETQ. CDR3 size: 15 residues. The CDR3 loop reads CASSPSAWLDDTQYF.

The chain couples TRBV5-1 to TRBJ1-2. Per germline, CDR1 SGHRS and CDR2 YFSETQ. This CDR3 is built from 19 residues. CDR3 sequence: CASSLGSIQEFLFNDGYTF. Full variable domain (missing parts from reference TRBV5-1 and TRBJ1-2): KAGVTQTPRYLIKTRGQQVTLSCSPISGHRSVSWYQQTPGQGLQFLFEYFSETQRNKGNFPGRFSGRQFSNSRSEMNVSTLELGDSALYLCASSLGSIQEFLFNDGYTFGSGTRLTVV.

The rearrangement links TRBV11-2 to TRBJ2-1; the TCRdb call, TRBD2, lacks DNA for checking. Germline-derived CDR1 and CDR2 are SGHAT and FQNNGV. There are 15 residues in the CDR3. The CDR3 is CASRSGLAGINEQFF.

The chain recombines TRBV7-2 with TRBJ2-4; lacking DNA, the TRBD2 call made by TCRdb goes unchecked. Germline lookup yields CDR1 SGHTA and CDR2 FQGNSA. This CDR3 is built from 13 residues. The CDR3 reads CASSRGAKNIQYF.

The chain recombines TRBV9 with TRBJ1-4; lacking DNA, the TRBD1 call made by TCRdb goes unchecked. There are 14 residues in the CDR3. Germline CDR1 reads SGDLS; CDR2 reads YYNGEE. Here the CDR3 reads CASSVTGRNEKLFF.

The chain recombines TRBV7-8 with TRBJ2-1. The CDR3 is 15 amino acids. CDR1 and CDR2 (germline): SGHVS, FQNEAQ. CDR3 protein: CASSPFGDSYNEQFF. The full variable domain, in which reference TRBV7-8 and TRBJ2-1 provide the parts outside the CDR3, is GAGVSQSPRYKVAKRGQDVALRCDPISGHVSLFWYQQALGQGPEFLTYFQNEAQLDKSGLPSDRFFAERPEGSVSTLKIQRTQQEDSAVYLCASSPFGDSYNEQFFGPGTRLTVL.

This sequence joins TRBV3-1 and TRBJ2-1; the TCRdb call, TRBD2, lacks DNA for checking. Germline V gene lookup returns CDR1 LGHDT and CDR2 YNNKEL (reference sequence). The CDR3 runs 16 residues. The CDR3 is CASSQILAGVTNEQFF.

The chain has TRBV7-7 and TRBJ2-7; lacking DNA, the TRBD2 call made by TCRdb goes unchecked. This CDR3 spans 18 amino acids. From germline, CDR1 is SSHAT and CDR2 FNYEAQ (reference sequence). CDR3: CASSFWLAGGSSSYEQYF.

The chain carries TRBV12-3 or TRBV12-4 and TRBJ2-5; with no DNA, the TCRdb D assignment of TRBD1 cannot be verified. CDR3 length: 15 residues. CDR3 sequence: CASNLPQGGQETQYF.

The V call is TRBV30, the J call TRBJ2-3; checking the TCRdb D call of TRBD2 is not possible without DNA. Looked up from germline, CDR1 is GTSNPN and CDR2 is SVGIG (reference sequence). The CDR3 loop spans 13 amino acids. CDR3 loop: CAWRGAGVIEQYF. The full variable domain, rest sourced from reference TRBV30 and TRBJ2-3, is SQTIHQWPATLVQPVGSPLSLECTVEGTSNPNLYWYRQAAGRGLQLLFYSVGIGQISSEVPQNLSASRPQDRQFILSSKKLLLSDSGFYLCAWRGAGVIEQYFGPGTRLTVL.

This rearrangement joins TRBV18 to TRBJ1-5. Germline assignment: CDR1 KGHSH and CDR2 LQKENI. This CDR3 is 14 amino acids long. The CDR3 sequence is CASSPNGRNQPQHF.

The chain couples TRBV9 to TRBJ2-1; TCRdb outputs TRBD1, but without DNA this stays unchecked. Germline V CDR1 and CDR2: SGDLS, YYNGEE. The CDR3 runs 14 residues. CDR3 region: CASSPLGGAKEQFF.

The chain joins TRBV7-2 to TRBJ1-2. CDR3 length: 14 amino acids. In germline, CDR1 is SGHTA, CDR2 FQGNSA. The CDR3 protein is CASSLSRIRDGYTF.

The CDR3 protein is CATSREVGTNTYNEQFF. The chain carries TRBV15 and TRBJ2-1. The germline CDR1 and CDR2 sequences are LNHNV and YYDKDF (reference sequence). The CDR3 length is 17 residues. The whole variable domain, remainder taken from reference TRBV15 and TRBJ2-1, is DAMVIQNPRYQVTQFGKPVTLSCSQTLNHNVMYWYQQKSSQAPKLLFHYYDKDFNNEADTPDNFQSRRPNTSFCFLDIRSPGLGDTAMYLCATSREVGTNTYNEQFFGPGTRLTVL.